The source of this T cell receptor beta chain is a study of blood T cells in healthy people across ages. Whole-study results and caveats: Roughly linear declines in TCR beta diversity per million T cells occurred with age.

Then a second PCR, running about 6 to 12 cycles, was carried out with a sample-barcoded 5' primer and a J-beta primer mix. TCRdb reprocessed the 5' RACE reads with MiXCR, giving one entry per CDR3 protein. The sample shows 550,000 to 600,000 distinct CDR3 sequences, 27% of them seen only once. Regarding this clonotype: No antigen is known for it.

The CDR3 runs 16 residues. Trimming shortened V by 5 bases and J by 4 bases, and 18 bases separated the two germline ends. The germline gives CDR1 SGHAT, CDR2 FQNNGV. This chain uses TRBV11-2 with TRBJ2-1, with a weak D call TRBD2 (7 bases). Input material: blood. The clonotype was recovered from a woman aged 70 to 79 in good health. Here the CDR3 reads CASSVPGGLMYNEQFF. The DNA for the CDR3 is TGTGCCAGCAGCGTCCCGGGGGGCCTCATGTACAATGAGCAGTTCTTC.